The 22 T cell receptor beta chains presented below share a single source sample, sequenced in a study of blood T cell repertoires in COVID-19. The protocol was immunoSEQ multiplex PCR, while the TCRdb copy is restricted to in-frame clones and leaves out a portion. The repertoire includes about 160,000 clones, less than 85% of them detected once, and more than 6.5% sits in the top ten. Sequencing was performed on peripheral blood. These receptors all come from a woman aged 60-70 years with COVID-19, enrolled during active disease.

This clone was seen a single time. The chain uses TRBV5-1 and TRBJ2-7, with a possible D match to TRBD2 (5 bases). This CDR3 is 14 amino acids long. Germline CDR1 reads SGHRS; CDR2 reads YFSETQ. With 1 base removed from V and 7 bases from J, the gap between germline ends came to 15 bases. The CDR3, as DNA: TGCGCCAGCAGCTTGAATTATGCTAGCCCGGAGCAGTACTTC. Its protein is CASSLNYASPEQYF. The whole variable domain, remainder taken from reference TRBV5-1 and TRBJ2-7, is KAGVTQTPRYLIKTRGQQVTLSCSPISGHRSVSWYQQTPGQGLQFLFEYFSETQRNKGNFPGRFSGRQFSNSRSEMNVSTLELGDSALYLCASSLNYASPEQYFGPGTRLTVT.

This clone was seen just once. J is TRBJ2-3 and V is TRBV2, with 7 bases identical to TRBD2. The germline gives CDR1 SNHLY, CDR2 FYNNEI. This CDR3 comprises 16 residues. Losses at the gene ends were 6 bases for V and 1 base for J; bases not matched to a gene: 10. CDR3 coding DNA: TGTGCCAGCAGGGAACGGGGAGGGCGGGGCACAGATACGCAGTATTTT. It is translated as CASRERGGRGTDTQYF.

The CDR3 sequence is CASSRRVDSYEQYF. CDR3 DNA: TGTGCCAGCAGCCGGAGGGTAGACTCCTACGAGCAGTACTTC. The J gene is TRBJ2-7, the V gene TRBV7-2; the D gene is possibly TRBD2 (6 bases). This CDR3 is built from 14 residues. The germline CDR1 and CDR2 sequences are SGHTA and FQGNSA. The ends were cut back, 5 bases at V and 0 bases at J, with 11 bases in the middle.

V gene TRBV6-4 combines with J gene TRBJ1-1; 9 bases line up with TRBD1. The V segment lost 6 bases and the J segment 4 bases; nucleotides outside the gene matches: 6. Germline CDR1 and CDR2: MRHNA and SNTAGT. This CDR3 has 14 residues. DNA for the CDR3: TGTGCCAGCAGGAAGGGACAGGGCGGCACTGAAGCTTTCTTT. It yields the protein CASRKGQGGTEAFF.

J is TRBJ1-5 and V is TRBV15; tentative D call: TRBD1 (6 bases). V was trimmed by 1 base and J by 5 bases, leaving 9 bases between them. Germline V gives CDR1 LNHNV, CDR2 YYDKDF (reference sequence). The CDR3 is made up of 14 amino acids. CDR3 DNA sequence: TGTGCCACCAGCAGAGCAGGGGTGCATCAGCCCCAGCATTTT. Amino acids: CATSRAGVHQPQHF.

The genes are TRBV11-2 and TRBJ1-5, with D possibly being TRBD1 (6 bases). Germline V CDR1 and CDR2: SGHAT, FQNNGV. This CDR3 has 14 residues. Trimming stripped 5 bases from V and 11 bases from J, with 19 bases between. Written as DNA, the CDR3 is TGTGCCAGCAGCCTCTCGGAGGGGGGGAGTGCCCAGCATTTT. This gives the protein CASSLSEGGSAQHF.

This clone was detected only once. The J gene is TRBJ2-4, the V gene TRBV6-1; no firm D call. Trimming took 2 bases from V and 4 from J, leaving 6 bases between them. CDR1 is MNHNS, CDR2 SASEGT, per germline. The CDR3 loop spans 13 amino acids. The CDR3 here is CASSETRKNIQYF. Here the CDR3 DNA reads TGTGCCAGCAGTGAAACCAGGAAAAACATTCAGTACTTC.

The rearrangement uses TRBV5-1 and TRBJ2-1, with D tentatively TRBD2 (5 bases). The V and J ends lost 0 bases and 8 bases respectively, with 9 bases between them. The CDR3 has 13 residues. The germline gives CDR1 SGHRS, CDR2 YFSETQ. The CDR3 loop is CASSLGTGYEQFF. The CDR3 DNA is TGCGCCAGCAGCTTGGGAACGGGGTATGAGCAGTTCTTC.

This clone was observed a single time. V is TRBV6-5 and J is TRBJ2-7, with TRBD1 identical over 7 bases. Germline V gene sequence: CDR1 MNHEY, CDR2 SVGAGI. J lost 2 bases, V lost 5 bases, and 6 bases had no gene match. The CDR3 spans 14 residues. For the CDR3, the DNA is TGTGCCAGCAGTACTCCGGGACAGCCCTACGAGCAGTACGTC. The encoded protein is CASSTPGQPYEQYV.

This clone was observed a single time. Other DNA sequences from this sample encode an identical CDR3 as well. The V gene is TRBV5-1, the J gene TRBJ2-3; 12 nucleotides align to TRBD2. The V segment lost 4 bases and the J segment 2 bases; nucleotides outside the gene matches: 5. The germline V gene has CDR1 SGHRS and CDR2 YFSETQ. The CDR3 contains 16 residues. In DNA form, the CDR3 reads TGCGCCAGCAGCCCTGGACTAGCGGGGATCACAGATACGCAGTATTTT. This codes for CASSPGLAGITDTQYF. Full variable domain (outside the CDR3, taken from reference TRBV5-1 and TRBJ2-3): KAGVTQTPRYLIKTRGQQVTLSCSPISGHRSVSWYQQTPGQGLQFLFEYFSETQRNKGNFPGRFSGRQFSNSRSEMNVSTLELGDSALYLCASSPGLAGITDTQYFGPGTRLTVL.

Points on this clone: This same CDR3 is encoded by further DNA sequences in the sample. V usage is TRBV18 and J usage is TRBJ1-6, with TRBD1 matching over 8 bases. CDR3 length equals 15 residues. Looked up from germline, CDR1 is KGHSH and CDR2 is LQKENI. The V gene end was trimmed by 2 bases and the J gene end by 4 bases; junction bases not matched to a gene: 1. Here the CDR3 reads CASSPGTGYNSPLHF. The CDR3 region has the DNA TGTGCCAGCTCACCAGGGACAGGTTATAATTCACCCCTCCACTTT.

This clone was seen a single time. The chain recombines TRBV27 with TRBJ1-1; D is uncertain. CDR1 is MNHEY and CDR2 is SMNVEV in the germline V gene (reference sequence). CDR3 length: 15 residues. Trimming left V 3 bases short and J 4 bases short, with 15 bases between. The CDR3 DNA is TGTGCCAGCAGTTTCTCCCCGGGGAGGCCCACTGAAGCTTTCTTT. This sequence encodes CASSFSPGRPTEAFF.

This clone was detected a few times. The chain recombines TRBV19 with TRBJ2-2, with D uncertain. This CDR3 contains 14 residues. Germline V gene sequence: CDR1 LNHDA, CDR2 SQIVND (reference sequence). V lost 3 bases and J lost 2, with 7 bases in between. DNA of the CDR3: TGTGCCAGTAGTATTTCCCCAAACACCGGGGAGCTGTTTTTT. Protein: CASSISPNTGELFF.

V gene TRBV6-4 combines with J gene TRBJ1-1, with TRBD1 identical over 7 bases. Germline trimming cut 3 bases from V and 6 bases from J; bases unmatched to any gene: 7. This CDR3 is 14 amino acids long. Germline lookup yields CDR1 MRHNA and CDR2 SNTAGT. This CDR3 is CASSDAGGLAEAFF. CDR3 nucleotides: TGTGCCAGCAGTGATGCAGGGGGTCTTGCTGAAGCTTTCTTT.

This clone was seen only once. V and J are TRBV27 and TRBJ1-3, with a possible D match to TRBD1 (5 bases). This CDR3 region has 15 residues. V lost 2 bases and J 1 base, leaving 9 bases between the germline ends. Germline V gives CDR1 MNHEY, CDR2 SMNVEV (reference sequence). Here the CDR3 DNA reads TGTGCCAGCAGTTTAAACCAGGGATCTGGAAACACCATATATTTT. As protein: CASSLNQGSGNTIYF.

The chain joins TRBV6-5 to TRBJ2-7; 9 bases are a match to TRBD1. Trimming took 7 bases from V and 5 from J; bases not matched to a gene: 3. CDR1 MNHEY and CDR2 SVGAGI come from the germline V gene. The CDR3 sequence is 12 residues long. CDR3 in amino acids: CASKQGAHEQYF. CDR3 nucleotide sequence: TGTGCCAGCAAACAGGGGGCACACGAGCAGTACTTC.

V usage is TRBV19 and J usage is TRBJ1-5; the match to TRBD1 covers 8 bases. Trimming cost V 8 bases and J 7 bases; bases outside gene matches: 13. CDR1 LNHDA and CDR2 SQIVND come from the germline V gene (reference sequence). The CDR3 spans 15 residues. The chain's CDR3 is CASLTQGARGQPQHF. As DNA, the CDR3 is TGTGCCAGTCTTACGCAGGGGGCGCGGGGACAGCCCCAGCATTTT.

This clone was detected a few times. The CDR3 loop is CASSLDLAGAADTQYF. The CDR3 bases are TGTGCCAGCAGCTTAGACCTAGCGGGAGCCGCAGATACGCAGTATTTT. This chain connects TRBV7-9 to TRBJ2-3; 10 bases fit TRBD2. CDR1 SEHNR and CDR2 FQNEAQ come from the germline V gene (reference sequence). V lost 1 base to trimming and J lost 4 bases; unmatched junction nucleotides: 5. The CDR3 extends over 16 amino acids.

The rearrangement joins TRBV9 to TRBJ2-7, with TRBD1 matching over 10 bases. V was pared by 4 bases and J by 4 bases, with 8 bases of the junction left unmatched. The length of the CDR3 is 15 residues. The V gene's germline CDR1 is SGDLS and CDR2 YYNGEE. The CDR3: CASSPAGTGVYEQYF. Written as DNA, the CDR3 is TGTGCCAGCAGCCCAGCCGGGACAGGGGTTTACGAGCAGTACTTC.

As DNA, the CDR3 is TGTGCCAGCAGCTTAAGGGTAGCGGGAGGGCCCGCAGATACGCAGTATTTT. It codes for CASSLRVAGGPADTQYF. V usage is TRBV7-2 and J usage is TRBJ2-3, with 11 nucleotides matching TRBD2. V trimming: 2 bases; J trimming: 4 bases; junction bases outside the gene matches: 8. This CDR3 is 17 amino acids long. Looked up from germline, CDR1 is SGHTA and CDR2 is FQGNSA.

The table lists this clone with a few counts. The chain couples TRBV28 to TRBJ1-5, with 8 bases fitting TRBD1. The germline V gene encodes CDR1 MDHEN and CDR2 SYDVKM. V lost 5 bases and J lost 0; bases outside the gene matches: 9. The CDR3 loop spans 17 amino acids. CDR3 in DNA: TGTGCCAGCAGTACGCCAGGGGGCCCTTATAGCAATCAGCCCCAGCATTTT. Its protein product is CASSTPGGPYSNQPQHF.

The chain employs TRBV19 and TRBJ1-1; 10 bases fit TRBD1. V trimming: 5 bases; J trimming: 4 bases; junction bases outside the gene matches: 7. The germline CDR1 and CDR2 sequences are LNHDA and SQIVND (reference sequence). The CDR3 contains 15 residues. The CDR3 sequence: CASSPWDRGGTEAFF. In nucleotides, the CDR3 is TGTGCCAGTAGTCCCTGGGACAGGGGAGGCACTGAAGCTTTCTTT.